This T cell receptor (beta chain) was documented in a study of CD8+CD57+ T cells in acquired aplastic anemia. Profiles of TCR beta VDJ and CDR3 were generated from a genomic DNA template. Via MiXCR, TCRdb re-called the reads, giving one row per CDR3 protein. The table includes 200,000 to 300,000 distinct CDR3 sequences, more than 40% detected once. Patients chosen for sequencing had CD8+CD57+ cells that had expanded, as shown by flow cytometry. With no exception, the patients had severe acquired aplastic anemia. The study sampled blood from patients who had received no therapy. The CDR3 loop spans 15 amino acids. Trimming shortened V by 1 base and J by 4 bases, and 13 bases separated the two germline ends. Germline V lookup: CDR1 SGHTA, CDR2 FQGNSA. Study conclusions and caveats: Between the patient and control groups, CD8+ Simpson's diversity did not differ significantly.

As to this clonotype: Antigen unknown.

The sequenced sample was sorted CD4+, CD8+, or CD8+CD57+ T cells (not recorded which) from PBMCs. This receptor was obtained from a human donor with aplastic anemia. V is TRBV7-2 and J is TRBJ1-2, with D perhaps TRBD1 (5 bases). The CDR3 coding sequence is TGTGCCAGCAGCTTAGGGGGGGAGGGGCCCTATGGCTACACCTTC. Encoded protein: CASSLGGEGPYGYTF.